This T cell receptor beta chain was sequenced for a study of blood T cell repertoires in COVID-19. At the level of the study: From T cells, B-cell-depleted T cells, or PBMCs came the material, which was cDNA or gDNA.

Germline values: CDR1 SGHDT, CDR2 YYEEEE. The V end lost 5 bases, the J end lost 7 bases, and 24 bases lay between the germline ends. The CDR3 has 17 residues. Per the authors' pipeline: From reference gene primer amplification, estimates of nucleated cell counts were derived. The method was immunoSEQ multiplex PCR; TCRdb's version includes in-frame clones alone and lacks a portion of them. Clonal size and the V and J genes are those of that table, whereas D and trimming came from the DNA. The repertoire consists of some 140,000 clones, with roughly four fifths occurring once and the leading ten covering around 28%.

Sequences were obtained from peripheral blood. The chain carries TRBV5-6 and TRBJ1-4; the D gene is possibly TRBD1 (6 bases). This TCR was sampled from a woman aged 60-75 years with acute or convalescent COVID-19. The CDR3 sequence is CASSRDRRLGESEKLFF. Here the CDR3 DNA reads TGTGCCAGCAGTCGTGACAGGCGGCTGGGGGAAAGTGAAAAACTGTTTTTT.